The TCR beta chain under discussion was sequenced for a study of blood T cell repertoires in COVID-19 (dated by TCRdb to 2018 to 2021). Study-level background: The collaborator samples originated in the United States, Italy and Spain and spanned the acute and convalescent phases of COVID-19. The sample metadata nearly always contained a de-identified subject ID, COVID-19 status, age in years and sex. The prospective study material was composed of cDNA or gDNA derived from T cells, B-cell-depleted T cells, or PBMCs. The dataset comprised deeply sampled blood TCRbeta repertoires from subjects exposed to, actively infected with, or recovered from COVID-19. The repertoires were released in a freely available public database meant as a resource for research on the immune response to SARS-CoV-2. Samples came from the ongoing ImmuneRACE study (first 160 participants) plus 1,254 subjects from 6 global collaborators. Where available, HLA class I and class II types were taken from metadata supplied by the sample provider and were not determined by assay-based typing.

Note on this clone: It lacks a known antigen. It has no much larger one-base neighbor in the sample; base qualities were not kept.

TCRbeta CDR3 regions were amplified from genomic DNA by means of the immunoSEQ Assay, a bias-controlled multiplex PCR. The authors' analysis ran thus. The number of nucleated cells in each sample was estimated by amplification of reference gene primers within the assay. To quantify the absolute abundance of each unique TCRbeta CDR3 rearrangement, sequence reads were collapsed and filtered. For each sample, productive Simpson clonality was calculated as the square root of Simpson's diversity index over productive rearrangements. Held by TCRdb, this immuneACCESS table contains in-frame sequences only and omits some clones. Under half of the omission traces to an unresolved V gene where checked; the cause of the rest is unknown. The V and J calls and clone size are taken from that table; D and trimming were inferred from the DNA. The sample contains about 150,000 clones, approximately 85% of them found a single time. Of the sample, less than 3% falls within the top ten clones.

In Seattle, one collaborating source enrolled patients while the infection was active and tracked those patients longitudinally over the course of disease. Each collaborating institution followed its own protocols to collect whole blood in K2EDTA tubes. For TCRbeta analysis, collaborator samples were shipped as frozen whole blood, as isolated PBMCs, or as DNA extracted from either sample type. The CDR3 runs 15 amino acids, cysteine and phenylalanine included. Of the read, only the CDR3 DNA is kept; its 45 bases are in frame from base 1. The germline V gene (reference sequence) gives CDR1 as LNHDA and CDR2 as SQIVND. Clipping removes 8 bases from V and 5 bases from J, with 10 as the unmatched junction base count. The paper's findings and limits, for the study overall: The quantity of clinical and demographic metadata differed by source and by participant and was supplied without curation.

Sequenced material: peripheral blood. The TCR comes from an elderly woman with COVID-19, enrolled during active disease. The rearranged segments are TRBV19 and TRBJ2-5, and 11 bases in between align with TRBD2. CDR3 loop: CASSTGLAGGETQYF. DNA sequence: TGTGCCAGTTCTACCGGACTAGCGGGCGGTGAGACCCAGTACTTC.